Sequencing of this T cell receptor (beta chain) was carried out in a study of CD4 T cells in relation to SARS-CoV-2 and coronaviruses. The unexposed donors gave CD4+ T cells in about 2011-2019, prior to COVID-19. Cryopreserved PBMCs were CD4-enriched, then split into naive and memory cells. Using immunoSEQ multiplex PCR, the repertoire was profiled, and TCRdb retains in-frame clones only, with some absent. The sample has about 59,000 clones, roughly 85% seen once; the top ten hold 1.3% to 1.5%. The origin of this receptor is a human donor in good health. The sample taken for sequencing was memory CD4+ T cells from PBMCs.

CDR3: CASNAAGGPDEQFF. For the CDR3, the DNA is TGCGCCAGCAACGCAGCGGGAGGGCCGGATGAGCAGTTCTTC. This chain links TRBV10-2 with TRBJ2-1; 10 nucleotides match TRBD2. V dropped 7 bases and J dropped 8; count of bases not matched to a gene: 8. In germline, CDR1 is WSHSY, CDR2 SAAADI. The CDR3 length is 14 residues.